This T cell receptor (beta chain) was observed in a study of identical twins. Looked up from germline, CDR1 is SGDLS and CDR2 is YYNGEE. After removal of 3 bases from V and 7 bases from J, the junction contained 4 bases not matched to a gene. This CDR3 comprises 15 residues. This clonotype has at least ten counts. Antigen: not known. TCRdb recomputed calls from the 5' RACE reads with MiXCR, one row per CDR3 protein. The sample shows some 600,000 distinct CDR3 sequences, under 8.5% of them seen only once. General observations from the study: Among out-of-frame alpha sequences shared by twins, low generation probability occurred in excess. Rather than following the same donors, the conclusions depended on cross-sectional statistical analysis. Models predicted too little out-of-frame TCR alpha sharing in monozygotic twins.

These data were likewise used in another study, on yellow fever vaccine responses in identical twins. From that report: The authors reported partly convergent, partly personalized vaccine responses in identical twins.

Material: PBMCs. The source of this sequence is a young woman in good health. This chain links TRBV9 with TRBJ2-2, with 12 bases identical to TRBD2. This CDR3 is CASSETSGGLGELFF. The DNA of the CDR3 is TGTGCCAGCAGCGAGACTAGCGGGGGCCTCGGGGAGCTGTTTTTT.